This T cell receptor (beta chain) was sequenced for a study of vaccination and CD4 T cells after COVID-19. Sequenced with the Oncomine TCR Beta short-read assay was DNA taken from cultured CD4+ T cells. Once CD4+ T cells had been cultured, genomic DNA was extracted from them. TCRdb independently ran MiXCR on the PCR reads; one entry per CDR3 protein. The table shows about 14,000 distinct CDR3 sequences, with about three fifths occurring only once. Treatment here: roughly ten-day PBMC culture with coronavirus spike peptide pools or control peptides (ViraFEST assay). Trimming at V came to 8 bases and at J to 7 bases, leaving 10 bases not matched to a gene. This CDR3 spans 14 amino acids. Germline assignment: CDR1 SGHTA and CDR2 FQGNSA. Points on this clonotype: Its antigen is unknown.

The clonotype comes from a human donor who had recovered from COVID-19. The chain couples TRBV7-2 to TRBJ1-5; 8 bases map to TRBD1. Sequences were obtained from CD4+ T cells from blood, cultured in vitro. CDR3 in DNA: TGTGCCAGCGGCGGACAGGGTTCGGGCCAGCCCCAGCATTTT. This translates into CASGGQGSGQPQHF.